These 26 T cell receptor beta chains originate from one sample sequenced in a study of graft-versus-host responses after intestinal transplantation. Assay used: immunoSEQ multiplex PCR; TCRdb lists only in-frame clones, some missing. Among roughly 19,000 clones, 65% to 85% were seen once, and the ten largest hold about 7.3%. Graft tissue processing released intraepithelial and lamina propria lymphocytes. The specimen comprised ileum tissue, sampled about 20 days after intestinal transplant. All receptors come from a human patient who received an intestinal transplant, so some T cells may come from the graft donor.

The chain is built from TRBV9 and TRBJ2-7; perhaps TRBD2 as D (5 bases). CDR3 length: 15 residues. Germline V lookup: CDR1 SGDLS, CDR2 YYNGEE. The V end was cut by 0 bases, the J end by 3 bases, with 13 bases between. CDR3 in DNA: TGTGCCAGCAGCGTAGCCCCGGGATCCTACTACGAGCAGTACTTC. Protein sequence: CASSVAPGSYYEQYF.

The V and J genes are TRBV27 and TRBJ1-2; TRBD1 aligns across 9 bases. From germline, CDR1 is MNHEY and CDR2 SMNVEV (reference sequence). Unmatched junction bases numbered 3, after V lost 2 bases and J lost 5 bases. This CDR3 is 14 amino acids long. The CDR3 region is CASSLTGGKYGYTF. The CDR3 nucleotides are TGTGCCAGCAGTTTAACAGGGGGCAAGTATGGCTACACCTTC.

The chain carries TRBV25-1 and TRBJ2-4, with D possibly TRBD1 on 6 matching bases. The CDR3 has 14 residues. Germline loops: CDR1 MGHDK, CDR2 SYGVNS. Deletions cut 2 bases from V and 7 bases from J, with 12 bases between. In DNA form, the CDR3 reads TGTGCCAGCAGTGAACTAGACAGGATGAACATTCAGTACTTC. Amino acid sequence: CASSELDRMNIQYF.

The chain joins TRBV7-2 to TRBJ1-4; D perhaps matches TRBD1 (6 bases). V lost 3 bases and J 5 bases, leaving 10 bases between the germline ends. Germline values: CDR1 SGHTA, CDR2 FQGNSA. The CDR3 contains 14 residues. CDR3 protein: CASSFGTPNEKLFF. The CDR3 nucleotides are TGTGCCAGCAGCTTCGGGACACCCAATGAAAAACTGTTTTTT.

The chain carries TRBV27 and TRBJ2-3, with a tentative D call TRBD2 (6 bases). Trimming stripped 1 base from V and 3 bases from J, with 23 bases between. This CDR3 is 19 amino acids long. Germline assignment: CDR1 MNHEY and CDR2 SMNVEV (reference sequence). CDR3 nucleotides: TGTGCCAGCAGTTTATTTGCCGGCCGCGGGCTAGCGACGACAGATACGCAGTATTTT. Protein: CASSLFAGRGLATTDTQYF.

CDR3 DNA sequence: TGTGCCAGCAGCCGGTCCTACTATGGCTACACCTTC. This codes for CASSRSYYGYTF. The gene calls are TRBV28 and TRBJ1-2, with D unresolved. Germline V gene lookup returns CDR1 MDHEN and CDR2 SYDVKM. Trimming shortened V by 6 bases and J by 3 bases, and 8 bases separated the two germline ends. This CDR3 has 12 residues.

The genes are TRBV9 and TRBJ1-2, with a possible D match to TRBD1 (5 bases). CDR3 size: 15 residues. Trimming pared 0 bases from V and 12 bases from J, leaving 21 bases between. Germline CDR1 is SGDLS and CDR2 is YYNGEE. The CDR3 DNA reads TGTGCCAGCAGCGTAGCTTCGGGGGGAGAGTGGAAGAACACCTTC. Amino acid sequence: CASSVASGGEWKNTF. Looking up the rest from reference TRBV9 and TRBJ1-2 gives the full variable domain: DSGVTQTPKHLITATGQRVTLRCSPRSGDLSVYWYQQSLDQGLQFLIQYYNGEERAKGNILERFSAQQFPDLHSELNLSSLELGDSALYFCASSVASGGEWKNTFGSGTRLTVV.

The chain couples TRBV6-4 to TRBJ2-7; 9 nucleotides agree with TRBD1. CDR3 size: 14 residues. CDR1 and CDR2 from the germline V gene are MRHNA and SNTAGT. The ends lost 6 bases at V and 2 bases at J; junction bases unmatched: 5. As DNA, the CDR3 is TGTGCCAGCAGAGGGACAGGGTATCCCTACGAGCAGTACTTC. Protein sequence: CASRGTGYPYEQYF.

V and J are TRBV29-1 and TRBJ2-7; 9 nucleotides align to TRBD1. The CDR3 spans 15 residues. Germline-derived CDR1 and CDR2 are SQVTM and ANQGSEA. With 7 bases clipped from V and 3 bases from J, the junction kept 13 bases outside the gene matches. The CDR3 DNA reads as TGCAGCGCCACCGGGACAGGGTATAGCAACTACGAGCAGTACTTC. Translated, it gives CSATGTGYSNYEQYF.

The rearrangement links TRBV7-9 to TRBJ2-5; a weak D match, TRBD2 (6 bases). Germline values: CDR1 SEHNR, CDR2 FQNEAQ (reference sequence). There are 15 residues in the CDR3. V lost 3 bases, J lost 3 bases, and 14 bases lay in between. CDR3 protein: CASSFAGFGEETQYF. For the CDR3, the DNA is TGTGCCAGCAGCTTCGCGGGGTTTGGAGAAGAGACCCAGTACTTC.

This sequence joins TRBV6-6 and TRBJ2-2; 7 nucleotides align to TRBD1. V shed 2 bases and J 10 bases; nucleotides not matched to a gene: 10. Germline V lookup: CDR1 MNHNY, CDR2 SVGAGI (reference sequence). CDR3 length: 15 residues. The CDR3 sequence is CASSYRDRGGVELFF. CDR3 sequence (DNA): TGTGCCAGCAGTTACAGGGACAGAGGGGGCGTGGAGCTGTTTTTT.

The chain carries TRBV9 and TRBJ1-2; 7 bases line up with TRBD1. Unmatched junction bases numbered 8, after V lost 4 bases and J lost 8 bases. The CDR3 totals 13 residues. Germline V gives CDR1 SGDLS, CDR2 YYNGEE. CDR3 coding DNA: TGTGCCAGCAGCCCCCGACAGGGTTCCGGCTACACCTTC. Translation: CASSPRQGSGYTF. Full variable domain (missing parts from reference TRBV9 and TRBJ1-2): DSGVTQTPKHLITATGQRVTLRCSPRSGDLSVYWYQQSLDQGLQFLIQYYNGEERAKGNILERFSAQQFPDLHSELNLSSLELGDSALYFCASSPRQGSGYTFGSGTRLTVV.

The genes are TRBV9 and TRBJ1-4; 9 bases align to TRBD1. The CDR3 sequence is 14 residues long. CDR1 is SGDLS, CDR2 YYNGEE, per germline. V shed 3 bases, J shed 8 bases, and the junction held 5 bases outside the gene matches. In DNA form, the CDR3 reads TGTGCCAGCAGCGACGGGACAGGGCGAGAAAAACTGTTTTTT. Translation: CASSDGTGREKLFF.

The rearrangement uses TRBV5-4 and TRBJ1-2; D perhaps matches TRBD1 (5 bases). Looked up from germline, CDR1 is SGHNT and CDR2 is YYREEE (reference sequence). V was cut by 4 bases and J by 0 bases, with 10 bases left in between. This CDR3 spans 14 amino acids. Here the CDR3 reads CASSKQVPNYGYTF. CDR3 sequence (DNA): TGTGCCAGCAGCAAACAGGTTCCTAACTATGGCTACACCTTC. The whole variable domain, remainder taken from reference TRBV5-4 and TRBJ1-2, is ETGVTQSPTHLIKTRGQQVTLRCSSQSGHNTVSWYQQALGQGPQFIFQYYREEENGRGNFPPRFSGLQFPNYSSELNVNALELDDSALYLCASSKQVPNYGYTFGSGTRLTVV.

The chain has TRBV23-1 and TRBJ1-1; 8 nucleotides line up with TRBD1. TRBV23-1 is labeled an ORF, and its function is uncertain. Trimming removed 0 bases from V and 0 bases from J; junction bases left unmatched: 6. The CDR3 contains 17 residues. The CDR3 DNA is TGCGCCAGCAGTCAATCCTCAGGGGGCAAAATGAACACTGAAGCTTTCTTT. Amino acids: CASSQSSGGKMNTEAFF.

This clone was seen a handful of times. Here the CDR3 reads CASSYDILYEQYF. The CDR3 region has the DNA TGTGCCAGCAGTTATGACATACTTTACGAGCAGTACTTC. J is TRBJ2-5 and V is TRBV6-6; D is ambiguous. Gene TRBJ2-7 matches the end of the DNA better, so the J call may be wrong. Germline assignment: CDR1 MNHNY and CDR2 SVGAGI (reference sequence). This CDR3 comprises 13 residues.

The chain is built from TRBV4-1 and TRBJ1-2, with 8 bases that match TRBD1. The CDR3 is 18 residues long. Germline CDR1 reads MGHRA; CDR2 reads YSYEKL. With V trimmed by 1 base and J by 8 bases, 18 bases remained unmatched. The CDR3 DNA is TGCGCCAGCAGCCAAGGTGGACAGGGAACCCTTGGGTCAGAAGGCTACACCTTC. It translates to CASSQGGQGTLGSEGYTF.

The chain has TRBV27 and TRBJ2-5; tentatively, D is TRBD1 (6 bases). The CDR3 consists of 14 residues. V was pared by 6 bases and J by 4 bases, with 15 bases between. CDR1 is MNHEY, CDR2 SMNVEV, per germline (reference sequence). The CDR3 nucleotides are TGTGCCAGCAGAACGATGGGGGCCGGAGAGACCCAGTACTTC. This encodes CASRTMGAGETQYF.

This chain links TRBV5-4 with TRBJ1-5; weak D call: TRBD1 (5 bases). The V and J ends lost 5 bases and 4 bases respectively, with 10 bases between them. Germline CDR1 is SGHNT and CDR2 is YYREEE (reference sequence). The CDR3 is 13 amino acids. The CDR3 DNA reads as TGTGCCAGCAGATTCGACAGAAATCAGCCCCAGCATTTT. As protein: CASRFDRNQPQHF.

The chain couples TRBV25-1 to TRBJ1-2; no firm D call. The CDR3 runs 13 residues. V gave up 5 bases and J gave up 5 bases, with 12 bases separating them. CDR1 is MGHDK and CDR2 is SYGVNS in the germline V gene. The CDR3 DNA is TGTGCCAGCAGTCCGAAGGCCGGGTATGGCTACACCTTC. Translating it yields CASSPKAGYGYTF.

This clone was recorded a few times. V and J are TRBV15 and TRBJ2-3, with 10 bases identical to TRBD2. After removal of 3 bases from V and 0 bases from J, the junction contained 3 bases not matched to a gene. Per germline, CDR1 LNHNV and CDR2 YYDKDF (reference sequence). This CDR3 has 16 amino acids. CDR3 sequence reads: CATSRGAGGSTDTQYF. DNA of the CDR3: TGTGCCACCAGCAGGGGAGCGGGGGGGAGCACAGATACGCAGTATTTT.

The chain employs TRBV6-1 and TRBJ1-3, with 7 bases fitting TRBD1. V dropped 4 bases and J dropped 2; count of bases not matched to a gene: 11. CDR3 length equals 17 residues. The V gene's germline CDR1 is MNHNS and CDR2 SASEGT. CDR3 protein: CASSVRDRGSPGNTIYF. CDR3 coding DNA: TGTGCCAGCAGTGTCCGGGACAGAGGGTCTCCTGGAAACACCATATATTTT.

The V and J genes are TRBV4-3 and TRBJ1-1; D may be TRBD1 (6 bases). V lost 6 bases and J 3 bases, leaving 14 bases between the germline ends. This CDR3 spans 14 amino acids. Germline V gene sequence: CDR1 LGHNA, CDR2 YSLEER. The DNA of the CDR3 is TGCGCCAGCAGTACGAACAGGGAGTACACTGAAGCTTTCTTT. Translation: CASSTNREYTEAFF.

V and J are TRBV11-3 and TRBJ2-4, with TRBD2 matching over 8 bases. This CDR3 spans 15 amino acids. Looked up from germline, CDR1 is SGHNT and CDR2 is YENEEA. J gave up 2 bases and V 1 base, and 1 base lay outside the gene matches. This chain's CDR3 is CASSLGGGTKNIQYF. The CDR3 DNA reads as TGTGCCAGCAGCTTAGGCGGGGGGACCAAAAACATTCAGTACTTC.

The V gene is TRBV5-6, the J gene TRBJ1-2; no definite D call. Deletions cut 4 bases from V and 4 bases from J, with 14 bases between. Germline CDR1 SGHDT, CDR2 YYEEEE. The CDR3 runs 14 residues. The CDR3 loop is CASSVLVSVYGYTF. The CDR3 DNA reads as TGTGCCAGCAGCGTCTTGGTGTCAGTCTATGGCTACACCTTC.

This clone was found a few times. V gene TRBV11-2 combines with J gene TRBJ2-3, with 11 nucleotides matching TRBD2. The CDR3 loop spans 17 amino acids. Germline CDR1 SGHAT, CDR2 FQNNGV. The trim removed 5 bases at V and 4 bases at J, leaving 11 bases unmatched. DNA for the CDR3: TGTGCCAGCAGCCGCGGAGTCACTAGCGGGGGTGCAGATACGCAGTATTTT. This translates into CASSRGVTSGGADTQYF. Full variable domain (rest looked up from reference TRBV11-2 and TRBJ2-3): EAGVAQSPRYKIIEKRQSVAFWCNPISGHATLYWYQQILGQGPKLLIQFQNNGVVDDSQLPKDRFSAERLKGVDSTLKIQPAKLEDSAVYLCASSRGVTSGGADTQYFGPGTRLTVL.